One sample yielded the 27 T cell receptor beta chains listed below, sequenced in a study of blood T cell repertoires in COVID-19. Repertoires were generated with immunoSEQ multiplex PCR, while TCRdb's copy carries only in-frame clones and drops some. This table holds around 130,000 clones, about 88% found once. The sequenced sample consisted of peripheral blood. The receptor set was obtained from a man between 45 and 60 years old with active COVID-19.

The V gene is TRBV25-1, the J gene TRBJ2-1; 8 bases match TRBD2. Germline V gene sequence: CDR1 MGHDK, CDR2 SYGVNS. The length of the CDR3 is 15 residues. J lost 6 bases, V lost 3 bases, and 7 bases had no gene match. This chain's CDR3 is CASSDTGTRINEQFF. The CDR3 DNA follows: TGTGCCAGCAGTGATACCGGGACTAGGATCAATGAGCAGTTCTTC.

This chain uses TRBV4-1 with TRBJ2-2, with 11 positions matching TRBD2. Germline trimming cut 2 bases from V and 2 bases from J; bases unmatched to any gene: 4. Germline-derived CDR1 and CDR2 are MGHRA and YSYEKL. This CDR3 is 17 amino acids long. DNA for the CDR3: TGCGCCAGCAGCCAACCGGGACTAGCGGATAACACCGGGGAGCTGTTTTTT. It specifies CASSQPGLADNTGELFF.

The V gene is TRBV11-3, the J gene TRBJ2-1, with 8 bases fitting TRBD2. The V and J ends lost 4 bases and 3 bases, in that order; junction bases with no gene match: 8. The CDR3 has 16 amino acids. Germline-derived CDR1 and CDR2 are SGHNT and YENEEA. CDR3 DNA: TGTGCCAGCAGCTACTTAAGCGGGAGTCGCTACAATGAGCAGTTCTTC. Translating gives CASSYLSGSRYNEQFF.

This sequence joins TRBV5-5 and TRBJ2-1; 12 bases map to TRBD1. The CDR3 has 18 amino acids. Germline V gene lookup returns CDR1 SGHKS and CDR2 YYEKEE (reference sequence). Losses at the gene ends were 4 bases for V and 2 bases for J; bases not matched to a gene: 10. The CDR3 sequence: CASSRTGTGGSPYNEQFF. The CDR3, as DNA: TGTGCCAGCAGCCGTACCGGGACAGGGGGCTCTCCCTACAATGAGCAGTTCTTC.

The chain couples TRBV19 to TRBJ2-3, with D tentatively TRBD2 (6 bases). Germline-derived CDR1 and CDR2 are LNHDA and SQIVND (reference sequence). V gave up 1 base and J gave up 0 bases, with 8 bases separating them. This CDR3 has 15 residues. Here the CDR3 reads CASSIGGTSTDTQYF. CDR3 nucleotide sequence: TGTGCCAGTAGTATAGGAGGGACTAGCACAGATACGCAGTATTTT.

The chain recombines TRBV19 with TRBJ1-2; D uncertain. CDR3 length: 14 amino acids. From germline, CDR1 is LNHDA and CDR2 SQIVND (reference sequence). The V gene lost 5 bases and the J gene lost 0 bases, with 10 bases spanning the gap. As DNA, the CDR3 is TGTGCCAGTAGTTCTGCCCACACTAACTATGGCTACACCTTC. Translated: CASSSAHTNYGYTF.

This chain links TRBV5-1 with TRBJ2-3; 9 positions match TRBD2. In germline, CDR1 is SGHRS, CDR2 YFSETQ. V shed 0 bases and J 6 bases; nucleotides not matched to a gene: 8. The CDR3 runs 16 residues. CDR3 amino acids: CASSLGSAGGPDTQYF. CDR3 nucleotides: TGCGCCAGCAGCTTGGGGTCGGCGGGGGGGCCCGATACGCAGTATTTT.

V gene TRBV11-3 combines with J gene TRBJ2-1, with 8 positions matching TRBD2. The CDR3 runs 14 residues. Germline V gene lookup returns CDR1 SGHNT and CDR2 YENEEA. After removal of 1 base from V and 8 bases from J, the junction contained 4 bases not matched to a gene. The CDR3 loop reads CASSLASSGHEQFF. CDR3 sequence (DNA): TGTGCCAGCAGCTTAGCTTCTAGCGGGCATGAGCAGTTCTTC.

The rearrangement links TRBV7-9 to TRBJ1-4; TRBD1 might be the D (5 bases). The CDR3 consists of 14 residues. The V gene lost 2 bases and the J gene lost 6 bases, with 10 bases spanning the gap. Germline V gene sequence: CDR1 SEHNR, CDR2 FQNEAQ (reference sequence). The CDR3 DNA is TGTGCCAGCAGCTTAAGGGGAACCGATGAAAAACTGTTTTTT. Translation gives CASSLRGTDEKLFF.

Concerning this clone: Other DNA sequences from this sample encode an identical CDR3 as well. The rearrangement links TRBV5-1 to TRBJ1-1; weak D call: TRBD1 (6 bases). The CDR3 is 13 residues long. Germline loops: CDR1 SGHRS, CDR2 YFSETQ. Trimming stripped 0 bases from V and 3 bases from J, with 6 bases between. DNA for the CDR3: TGCGCCAGCAGCTTGGGACAGGACACTGAAGCTTTCTTT. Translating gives CASSLGQDTEAFF.

CDR3 residues: CATSAASGSPSEQFF. CDR3 bases: TGTGCCACCAGTGCGGCTAGCGGGAGCCCCAGTGAGCAGTTCTTC. The chain recombines TRBV24-1 with TRBJ2-1, with 10 bases identical to TRBD2. Germline-derived CDR1 and CDR2 are KGHDR and SFDVKD. CDR3 length: 15 amino acids. V lost 5 bases, J lost 9 bases, and 9 bases stayed unmatched.

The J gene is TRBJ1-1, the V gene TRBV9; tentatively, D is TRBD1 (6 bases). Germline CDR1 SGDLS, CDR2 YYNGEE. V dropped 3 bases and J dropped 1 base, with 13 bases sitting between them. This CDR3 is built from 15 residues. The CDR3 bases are TGTGCCAGCAGCGCTGGACAGTCGGGGAACACTGAAGCTTTCTTT. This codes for CASSAGQSGNTEAFF.

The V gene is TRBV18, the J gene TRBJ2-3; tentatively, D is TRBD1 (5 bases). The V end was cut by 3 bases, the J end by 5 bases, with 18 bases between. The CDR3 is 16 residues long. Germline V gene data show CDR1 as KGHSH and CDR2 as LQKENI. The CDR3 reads CASSPGKTTGGDTQYF. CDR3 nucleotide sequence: TGTGCCAGCTCACCCGGCAAAACCACAGGCGGAGATACGCAGTATTTT.

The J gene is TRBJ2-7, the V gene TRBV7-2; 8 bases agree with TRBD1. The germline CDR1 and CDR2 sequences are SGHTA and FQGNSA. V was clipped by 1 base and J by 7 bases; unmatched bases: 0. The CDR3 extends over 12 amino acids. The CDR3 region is CASSLDRGEQYV. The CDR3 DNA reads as TGTGCCAGCAGCTTAGACAGGGGGGAGCAGTACGTC.

Here the CDR3 reads CASSPGTGKRTEAFF. In DNA, the CDR3 is TGTGCCAGCAGTCCCGGGACAGGGAAGCGTACTGAAGCTTTCTTT. The gene calls are TRBV6-6 and TRBJ1-1; TRBD1 agrees at 9 bases. CDR3 length: 15 amino acids. Germline V lookup: CDR1 MNHNY, CDR2 SVGAGI (reference sequence). J was trimmed by 5 bases and V by 5 bases; bases with no gene match: 9.

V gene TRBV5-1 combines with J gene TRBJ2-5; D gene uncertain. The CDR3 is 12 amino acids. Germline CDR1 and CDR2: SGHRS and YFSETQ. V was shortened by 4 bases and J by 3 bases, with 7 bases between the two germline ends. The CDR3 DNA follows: TGCGCCAGCAGCCCCCAAAAAGAGACCCAGTACTTC. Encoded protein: CASSPQKETQYF. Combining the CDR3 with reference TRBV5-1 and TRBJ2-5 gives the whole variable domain KAGVTQTPRYLIKTRGQQVTLSCSPISGHRSVSWYQQTPGQGLQFLFEYFSETQRNKGNFPGRFSGRQFSNSRSEMNVSTLELGDSALYLCASSPQKETQYFGPGTRLLVL.

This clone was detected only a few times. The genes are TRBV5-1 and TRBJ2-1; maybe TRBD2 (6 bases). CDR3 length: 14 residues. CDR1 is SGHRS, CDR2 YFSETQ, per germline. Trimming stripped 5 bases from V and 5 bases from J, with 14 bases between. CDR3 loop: CASSFGGVDNEQFF. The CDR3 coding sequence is TGCGCCAGCAGTTTCGGGGGAGTCGACAATGAGCAGTTCTTC.

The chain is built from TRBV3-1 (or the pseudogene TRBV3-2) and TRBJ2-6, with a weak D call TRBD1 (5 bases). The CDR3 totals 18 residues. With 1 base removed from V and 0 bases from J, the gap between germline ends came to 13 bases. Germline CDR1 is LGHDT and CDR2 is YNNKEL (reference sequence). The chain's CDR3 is CASSQVPDTGSGANVLTF. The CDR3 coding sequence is TGTGCCAGCAGCCAAGTTCCGGACACGGGCTCTGGGGCCAACGTCCTGACTTTC.

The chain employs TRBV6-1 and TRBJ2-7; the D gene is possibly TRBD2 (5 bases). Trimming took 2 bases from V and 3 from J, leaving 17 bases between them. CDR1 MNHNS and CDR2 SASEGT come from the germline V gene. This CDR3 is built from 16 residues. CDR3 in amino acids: CASSEYERLEIYEQYF. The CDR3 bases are TGTGCCAGCAGTGAATATGAGCGGTTGGAAATCTACGAGCAGTACTTC.

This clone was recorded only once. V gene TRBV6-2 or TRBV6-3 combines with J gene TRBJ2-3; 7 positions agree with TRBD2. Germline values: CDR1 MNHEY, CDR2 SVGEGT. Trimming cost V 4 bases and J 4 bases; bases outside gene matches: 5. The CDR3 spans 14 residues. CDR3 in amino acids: CASSSGGRADTQYF. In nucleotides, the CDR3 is TGTGCCAGCAGTTCCGGGGGGAGGGCAGATACGCAGTATTTT.

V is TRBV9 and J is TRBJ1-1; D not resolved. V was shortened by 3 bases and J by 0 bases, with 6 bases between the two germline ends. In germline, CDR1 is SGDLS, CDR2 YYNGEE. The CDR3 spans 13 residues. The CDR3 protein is CASSGSVNTEAFF. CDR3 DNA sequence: TGTGCCAGCAGCGGTTCGGTGAACACTGAAGCTTTCTTT.

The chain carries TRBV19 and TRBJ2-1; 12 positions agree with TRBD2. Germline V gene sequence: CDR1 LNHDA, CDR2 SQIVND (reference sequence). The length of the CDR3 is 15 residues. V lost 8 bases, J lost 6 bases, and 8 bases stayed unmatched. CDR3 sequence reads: CASSTSGGFSNEQFF. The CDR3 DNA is TGTGCCAGTTCAACTAGCGGGGGGTTTAGCAATGAGCAGTTCTTC.

In DNA form, the CDR3 reads TGTGCCAGCAGTTCCCCCGGGGGGGCAGGAAAAGACTACACCTTC. Its translation is CASSSPGGAGKDYTF. The chain employs TRBV6-5 and TRBJ1-2; perhaps TRBD1 as D (6 bases). Trimming stripped 4 bases from V and 10 bases from J, with 22 bases between. CDR1 and CDR2 from the germline V gene are MNHEY and SVGAGI. The CDR3 sequence is 15 residues long.

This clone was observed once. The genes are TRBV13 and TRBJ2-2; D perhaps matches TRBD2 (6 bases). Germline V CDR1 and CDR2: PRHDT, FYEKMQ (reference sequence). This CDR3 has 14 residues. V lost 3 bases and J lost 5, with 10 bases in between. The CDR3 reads CASSFLAGTGELFF. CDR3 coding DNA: TGTGCCAGCAGCTTTTTGGCGGGAACCGGGGAGCTGTTTTTT.

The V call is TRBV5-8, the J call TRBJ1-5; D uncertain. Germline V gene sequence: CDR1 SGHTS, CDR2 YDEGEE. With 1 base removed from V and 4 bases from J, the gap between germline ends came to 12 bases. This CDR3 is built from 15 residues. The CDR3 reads CASSLRTVENQPQHF. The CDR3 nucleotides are TGTGCCAGCAGCTTGAGAACAGTTGAAAATCAGCCCCAGCATTTT.

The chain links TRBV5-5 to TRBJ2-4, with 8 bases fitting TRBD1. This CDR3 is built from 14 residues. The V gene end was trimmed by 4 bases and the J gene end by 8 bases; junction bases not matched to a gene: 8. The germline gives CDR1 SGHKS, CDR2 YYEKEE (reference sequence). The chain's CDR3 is CASSKDRAEDIQYF. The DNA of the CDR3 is TGTGCCAGCAGCAAGGACAGGGCTGAAGACATTCAGTACTTC.

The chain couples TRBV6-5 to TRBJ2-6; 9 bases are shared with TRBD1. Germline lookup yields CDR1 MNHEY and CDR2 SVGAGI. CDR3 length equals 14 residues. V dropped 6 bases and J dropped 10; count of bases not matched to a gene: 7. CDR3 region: CASSRRTGENVLTF. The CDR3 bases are TGTGCCAGCAGCCGAAGGACAGGGGAAAACGTCCTGACTTTC.